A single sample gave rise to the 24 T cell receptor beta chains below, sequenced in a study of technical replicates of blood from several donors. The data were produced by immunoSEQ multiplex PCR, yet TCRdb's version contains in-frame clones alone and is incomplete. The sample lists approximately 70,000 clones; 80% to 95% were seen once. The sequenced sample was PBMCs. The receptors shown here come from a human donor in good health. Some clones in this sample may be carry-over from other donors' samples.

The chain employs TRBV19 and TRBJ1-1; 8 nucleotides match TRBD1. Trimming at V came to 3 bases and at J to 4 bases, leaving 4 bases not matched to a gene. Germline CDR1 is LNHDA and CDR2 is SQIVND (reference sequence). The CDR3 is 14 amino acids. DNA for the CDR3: TGTGCCAGTAGTATCCTACAGGGGGGCACTGAAGCTTTCTTT. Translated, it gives CASSILQGGTEAFF. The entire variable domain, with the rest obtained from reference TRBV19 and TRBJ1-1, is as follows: DGGITQSPKYLFRKEGQNVTLSCEQNLNHDAMYWYRQDPGQGLRLIYYSQIVNDFQKGDIAEGYSVSREKKESFPLTVTSAQKNPTAFYLCASSILQGGTEAFFGQGTRLTVV.

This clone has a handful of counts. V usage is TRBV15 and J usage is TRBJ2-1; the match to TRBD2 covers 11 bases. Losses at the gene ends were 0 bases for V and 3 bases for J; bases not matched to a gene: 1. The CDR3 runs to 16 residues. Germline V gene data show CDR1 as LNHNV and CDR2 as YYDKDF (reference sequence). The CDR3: CATSRDLAGGYNEQFF. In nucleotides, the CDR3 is TGTGCCACCAGCAGAGACCTAGCGGGGGGCTACAATGAGCAGTTCTTC.

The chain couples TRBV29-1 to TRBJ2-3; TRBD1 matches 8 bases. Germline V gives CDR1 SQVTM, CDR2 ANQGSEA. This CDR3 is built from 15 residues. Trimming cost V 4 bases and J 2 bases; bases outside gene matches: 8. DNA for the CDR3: TGCAGCGTTGTCGGCCAGGGGGCGATCACAGATACGCAGTATTTT. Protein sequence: CSVVGQGAITDTQYF.

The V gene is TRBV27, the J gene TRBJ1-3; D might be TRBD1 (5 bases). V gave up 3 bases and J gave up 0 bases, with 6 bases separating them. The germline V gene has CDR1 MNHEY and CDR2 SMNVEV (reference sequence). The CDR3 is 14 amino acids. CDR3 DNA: TGTGCCAGCAGTTTTAGGGGCTCTGGAAACACCATATATTTT. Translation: CASSFRGSGNTIYF.

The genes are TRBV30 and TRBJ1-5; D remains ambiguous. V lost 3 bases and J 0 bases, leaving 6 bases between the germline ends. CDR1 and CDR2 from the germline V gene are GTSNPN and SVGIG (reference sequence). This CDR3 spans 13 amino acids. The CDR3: CAWSADSNQPQHF. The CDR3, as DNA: TGTGCCTGGAGCGCGGATAGCAATCAGCCCCAGCATTTT.

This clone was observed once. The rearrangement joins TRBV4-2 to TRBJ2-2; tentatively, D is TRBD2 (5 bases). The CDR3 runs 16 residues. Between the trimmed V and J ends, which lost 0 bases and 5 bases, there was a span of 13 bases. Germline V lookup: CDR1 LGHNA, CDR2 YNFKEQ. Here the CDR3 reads CASSQDLDYRTGELFF. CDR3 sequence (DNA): TGTGCCAGCAGCCAAGATCTAGACTACCGAACCGGGGAGCTGTTTTTT.

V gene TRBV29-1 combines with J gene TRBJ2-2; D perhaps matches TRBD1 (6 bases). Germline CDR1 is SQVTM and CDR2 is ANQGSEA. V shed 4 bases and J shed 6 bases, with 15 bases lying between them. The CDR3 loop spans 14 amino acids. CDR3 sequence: CSVVRGGQAGELFF. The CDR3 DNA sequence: TGCAGCGTTGTCAGGGGTGGTCAAGCCGGGGAGCTGTTTTTT.

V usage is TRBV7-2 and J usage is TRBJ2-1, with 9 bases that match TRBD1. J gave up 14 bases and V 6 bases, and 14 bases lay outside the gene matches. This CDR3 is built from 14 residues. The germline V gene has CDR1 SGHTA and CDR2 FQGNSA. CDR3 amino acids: CASSFSRGTGKKFF. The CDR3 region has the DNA TGTGCCAGCAGTTTCTCTAGGGGGACAGGGAAAAAGTTCTTC. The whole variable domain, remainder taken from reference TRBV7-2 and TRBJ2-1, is GAGVSQSPSNKVTEKGKDVELRCDPISGHTALYWYRQSLGQGLEFLIYFQGNSAPDKSGLPSDRFSAERTGGSVSTLTIQRTQQEDSAVYLCASSFSRGTGKKFFGPGTRLTVL.

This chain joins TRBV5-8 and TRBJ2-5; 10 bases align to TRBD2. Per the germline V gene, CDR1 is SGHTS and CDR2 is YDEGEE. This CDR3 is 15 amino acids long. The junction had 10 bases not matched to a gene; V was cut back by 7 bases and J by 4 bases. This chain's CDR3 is CASVGSGLAIETQYF. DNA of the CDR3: TGTGCCAGCGTCGGATCGGGACTAGCGATAGAGACCCAGTACTTC.

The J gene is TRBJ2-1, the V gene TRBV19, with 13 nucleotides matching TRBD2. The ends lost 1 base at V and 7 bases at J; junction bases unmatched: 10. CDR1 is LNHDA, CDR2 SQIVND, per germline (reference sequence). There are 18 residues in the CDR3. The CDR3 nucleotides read TGTGCCAGTAGTATAGGACTAGCGGGAGGCTCCCGGGATAATGAGCAGTTCTTC. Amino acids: CASSIGLAGGSRDNEQFF.

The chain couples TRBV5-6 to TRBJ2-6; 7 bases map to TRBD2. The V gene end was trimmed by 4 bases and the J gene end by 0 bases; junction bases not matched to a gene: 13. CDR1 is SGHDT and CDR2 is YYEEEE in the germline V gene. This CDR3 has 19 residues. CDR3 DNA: TGTGCCAGCAGCCCCCTTTTAGGTGGGAGGGCCTCTGGGGCCAACGTCCTGACTTTC. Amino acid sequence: CASSPLLGGRASGANVLTF.

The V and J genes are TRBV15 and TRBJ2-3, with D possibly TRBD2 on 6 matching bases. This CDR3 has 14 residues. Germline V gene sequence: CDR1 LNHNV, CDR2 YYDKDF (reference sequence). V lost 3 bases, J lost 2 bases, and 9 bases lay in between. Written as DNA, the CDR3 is TGTGCCACCAGCAGGGGGGGACTCACAGATACGCAGTATTTT. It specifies CATSRGGLTDTQYF.

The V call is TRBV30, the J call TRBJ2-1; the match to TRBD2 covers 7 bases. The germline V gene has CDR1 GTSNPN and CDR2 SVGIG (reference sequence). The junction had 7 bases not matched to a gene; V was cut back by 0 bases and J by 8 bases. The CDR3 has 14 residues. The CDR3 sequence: CAWSVRGKGYEQFF. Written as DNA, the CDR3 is TGTGCCTGGAGTGTGCGGGGGAAGGGGTATGAGCAGTTCTTC.

In DNA form, the CDR3 reads TGCGCCAGCAGCCAGGTGATCTCTCCGAGCGAAAAACTGTTTTTT. Amino acid sequence: CASSQVISPSEKLFF. This chain joins TRBV4-1 and TRBJ1-4; D is unresolved. This CDR3 has 15 residues. Trimming pared 3 bases from V and 8 bases from J, leaving 16 bases between. Per the germline V gene, CDR1 is MGHRA and CDR2 is YSYEKL.

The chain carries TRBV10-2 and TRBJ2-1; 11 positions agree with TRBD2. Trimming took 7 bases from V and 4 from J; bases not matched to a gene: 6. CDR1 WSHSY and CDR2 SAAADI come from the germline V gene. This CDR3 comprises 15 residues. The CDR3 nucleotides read TGCGCCAGCATCGCCGGGACTAGCGGATACAATGAGCAGTTCTTC. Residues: CASIAGTSGYNEQFF.

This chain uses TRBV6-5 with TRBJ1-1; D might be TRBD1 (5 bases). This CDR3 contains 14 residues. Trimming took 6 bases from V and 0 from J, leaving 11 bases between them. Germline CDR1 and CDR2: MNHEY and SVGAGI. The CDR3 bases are TGTGCCAGCAGGCAGACAGTCATGAACACTGAAGCTTTCTTT. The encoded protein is CASRQTVMNTEAFF.

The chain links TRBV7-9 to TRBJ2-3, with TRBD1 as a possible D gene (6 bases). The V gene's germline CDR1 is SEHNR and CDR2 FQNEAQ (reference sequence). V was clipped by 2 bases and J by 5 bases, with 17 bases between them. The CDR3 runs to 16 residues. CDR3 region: CASSLWGQGLGDTQYF. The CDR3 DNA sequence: TGTGCCAGCAGCTTATGGGGGCAGGGCCTAGGAGATACGCAGTATTTT.

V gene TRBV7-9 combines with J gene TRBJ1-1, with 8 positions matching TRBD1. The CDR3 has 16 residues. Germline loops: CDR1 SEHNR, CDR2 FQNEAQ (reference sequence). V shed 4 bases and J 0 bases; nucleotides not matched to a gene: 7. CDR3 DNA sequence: TGTGCCAGCAGCTCTTACAGGGGGGTTATGAACACTGAAGCTTTCTTT. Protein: CASSSYRGVMNTEAFF.

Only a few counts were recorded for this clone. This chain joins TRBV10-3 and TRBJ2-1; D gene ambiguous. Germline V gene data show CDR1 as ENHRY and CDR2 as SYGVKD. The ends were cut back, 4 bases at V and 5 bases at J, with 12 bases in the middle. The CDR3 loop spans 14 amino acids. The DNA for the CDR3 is TGTGCCATCAGTGCGGTTAGCCCAGACAATGAGCAGTTCTTC. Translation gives CAISAVSPDNEQFF.

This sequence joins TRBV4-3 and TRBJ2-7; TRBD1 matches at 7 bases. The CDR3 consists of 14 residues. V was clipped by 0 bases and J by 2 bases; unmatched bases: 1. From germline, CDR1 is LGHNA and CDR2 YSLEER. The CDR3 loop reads CASSQEQGAYEQYF. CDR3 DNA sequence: TGCGCCAGCAGCCAAGAGCAGGGGGCCTACGAGCAGTACTTC.

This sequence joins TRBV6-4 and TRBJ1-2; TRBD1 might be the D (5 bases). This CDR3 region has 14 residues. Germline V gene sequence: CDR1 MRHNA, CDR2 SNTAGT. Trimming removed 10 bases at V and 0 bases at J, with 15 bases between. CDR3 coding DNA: TGTGCCACCCCAAACAGGAAAACTAACTATGGCTACACCTTC. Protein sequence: CATPNRKTNYGYTF.

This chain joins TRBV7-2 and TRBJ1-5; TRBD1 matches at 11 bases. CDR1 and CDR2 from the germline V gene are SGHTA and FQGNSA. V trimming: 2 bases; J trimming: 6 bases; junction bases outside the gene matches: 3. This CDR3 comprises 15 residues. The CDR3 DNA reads TGTGCCAGCAGCTTATTGGGACAGGGGGTTCAGCCCCAGCATTTT. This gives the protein CASSLLGQGVQPQHF.

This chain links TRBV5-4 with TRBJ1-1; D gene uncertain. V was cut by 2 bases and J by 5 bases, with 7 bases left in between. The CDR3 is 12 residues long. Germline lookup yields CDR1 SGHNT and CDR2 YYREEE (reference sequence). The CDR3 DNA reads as TGTGCCAGCAGCTTTGGAGGGACTGAAGCTTTCTTT. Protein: CASSFGGTEAFF.

The CDR3 region is CAISESGASYNEQFF. The CDR3, as DNA: TGTGCCATCAGTGAGTCAGGGGCCTCCTACAATGAGCAGTTCTTC. The chain couples TRBV10-3 to TRBJ2-1, with D perhaps matching TRBD1 (5 bases). Trimming shortened V by 0 bases and J by 0 bases, and 6 bases separated the two germline ends. This CDR3 spans 15 amino acids. Germline V gives CDR1 ENHRY, CDR2 SYGVKD.